This TCR beta chain originates from a study of CD4 and CD8 cells across lung adenocarcinoma regions. Per the germline V gene, CDR1 is MNHNS and CDR2 is SASEGT. CDR3 length equals 14 residues. The patients had localized lung adenocarcinoma, a non-small cell subtype. TCRdb re-analysed the PCR reads in MiXCR, keeping a single row per CDR3 protein. In the table there are fewer than 7,500 distinct CDR3 sequences, 51% of which are singletons. Note on this clonotype: One junction end does not reproduce the germline sequence, and a read error may be involved.

The sequencing sample was made of CD4+ T cells from the center of a lung tumor. This sequence joins TRBV6-1 and TRBJ1-6; D is unresolved. This sequence was found in a female donor with lung adenocarcinoma. The CD4 and CD8 labels of this study may be unreliable. The CDR3 sequence: CASSKSDSNQPHHF. The DNA of the CDR3 is TGTGCCAGCAGCAAGTCGGATAGCAATCAGCCCCACCACTTT.